Each of the 11 T cell receptor beta chains below was sequenced from the same sample in a study of T cell responses to AZD1222 COVID-19 vaccine. The protocol was immunoSEQ multiplex PCR, while the TCRdb copy is restricted to in-frame clones and leaves out a portion. The sample holds 150,000 to 200,000 clones; about 92% are singletons and the top ten take around 9.3%. The sequenced sample was peripheral blood, obtained on day 0 of AZD1222 vaccination. The receptors come from an adult in good health.

This clone was detected a few times. This chain joins TRBV2 and TRBJ2-7; D gene uncertain. Germline V lookup: CDR1 SNHLY, CDR2 FYNNEI. Trimming pared 3 bases from V and 7 bases from J, leaving 19 bases between. The CDR3 covers 15 residues. CDR3 amino acids: CASSEALSPVGEQYV. The CDR3 nucleotides read TGTGCCAGCAGTGAGGCGCTTTCCCCGGTGGGGGAGCAGTACGTC.

The V call is TRBV7-6, the J call TRBJ1-1; 7 bases line up with TRBD1. Per germline, CDR1 SGHVS and CDR2 FNYEAQ. V was pared by 2 bases and J by 1 base, with 13 bases of the junction left unmatched. This CDR3 is 18 amino acids long. The CDR3 loop reads CASSLTGEGTIENTEAFF. CDR3 coding DNA: TGTGCCAGCAGCTTAACAGGGGAAGGGACTATTGAGAACACTGAAGCTTTCTTT.

This clone came up once. The J gene is TRBJ2-1, the V gene TRBV6-1, with D possibly matching TRBD1 (6 bases). This CDR3 has 16 residues. Trimming stripped 4 bases from V and 3 bases from J, with 16 bases between. CDR1 and CDR2 from the germline V gene are MNHNS and SASEGT. The CDR3 DNA sequence: TGTGCCAGCAGTGGCCAGGGGAGTAGTTTCTACAATGAGCAGTTCTTC. It is translated as CASSGQGSSFYNEQFF.

CDR3 in amino acids: CASSFGDRVNYGYTF. In DNA form, the CDR3 reads TGTGCCAGCAGTTTCGGGGACAGGGTTAACTATGGCTACACCTTC. This sequence joins TRBV28 and TRBJ1-2; 9 positions match TRBD1. V shed 3 bases, J shed 1 base, and the junction held 3 bases outside the gene matches. Germline V lookup: CDR1 MDHEN, CDR2 SYDVKM. This CDR3 is built from 15 residues.

The chain uses TRBV5-6 and TRBJ2-7; 8 nucleotides match TRBD1. This CDR3 is 15 amino acids long. CDR1 is SGHDT, CDR2 YYEEEE, per germline. The junction had 5 bases not matched to a gene; V was cut back by 2 bases and J by 1 base. DNA for the CDR3: TGTGCCAGCAGCTTAACAGGGGGTTCATCCTACGAGCAGTACGTC. Translation: CASSLTGGSSYEQYV.

This sequence joins TRBV2 and TRBJ2-5, with D tentatively TRBD1 or TRBD2 (5 bases each). V was trimmed by 3 bases and J by 5 bases, leaving 7 bases between them. Germline V gene data show CDR1 as SNHLY and CDR2 as FYNNEI. The CDR3 loop spans 12 amino acids. CDR3 nucleotides: TGTGCCAGCAGTGACAGGGACGAGACCCAGTACTTC. Amino acid sequence: CASSDRDETQYF.

The chain has TRBV7-2 and TRBJ1-1; D is ambiguous. This CDR3 is 13 amino acids long. V lost 1 base to trimming and J lost 10 bases, with 13 bases between them. CDR1 and CDR2 from the germline V gene are SGHTA and FQGNSA. CDR3 loop: CASSLGLYGGAFF. In DNA form, the CDR3 reads TGTGCCAGCAGCTTAGGTCTCTACGGTGGAGCTTTCTTT.

This sequence joins TRBV19 and TRBJ2-2; TRBD1 aligns across 10 bases. The CDR3 is made up of 16 amino acids. V gave up 5 bases and J gave up 6 bases; unmatched junction bases: 9. Germline-derived CDR1 and CDR2 are LNHDA and SQIVND (reference sequence). CDR3 residues: CASSFGTGVVAGELFF. The CDR3 coding sequence is TGTGCCAGTAGTTTCGGGACAGGGGTTGTCGCCGGGGAGCTGTTTTTT.

The chain carries TRBV5-1 and TRBJ2-7, with 8 bases fitting TRBD1. V gave up 7 bases and J gave up 7 bases; unmatched junction bases: 16. Germline CDR1 reads SGHRS; CDR2 reads YFSETQ. This CDR3 has 15 amino acids. CDR3 sequence (DNA): TGCGCCAGCGAACCGACCGGGACAGGTCGGGAAGAGCAGTACTTC. Its protein is CASEPTGTGREEQYF.

The chain carries TRBV7-9 and TRBJ2-5; D gene ambiguous. The CDR3 runs 15 residues. V was shortened by 2 bases and J by 1 base, with 11 bases between the two germline ends. Per germline, CDR1 SEHNR and CDR2 FQNEAQ (reference sequence). Here the CDR3 DNA reads TGTGCCAGCAGCTTATCTCGGAACTTCCAAGAGACCCAGTACTTC. Its translation: CASSLSRNFQETQYF.

The gene calls are TRBV11-2 and TRBJ1-4, with D possibly matching TRBD1 (5 bases). V lost 3 bases to trimming and J lost 8 bases, with 16 bases between them. The CDR3 loop spans 15 amino acids. Germline V gives CDR1 SGHAT, CDR2 FQNNGV. The CDR3 DNA reads TGTGCCAGCAGCTTTGGGGGGACGGCCGGCGAAAAACTGTTTTTT. Encoded protein: CASSFGGTAGEKLFF.